A single sample gave rise to the 8 T cell receptor beta chains below, sequenced in a study of blood T cell repertoires in COVID-19. This table comes from immunoSEQ multiplex PCR, and its TCRdb copy is limited to in-frame clones, with some not included. The sample yields around 68,000 clones, around 87% seen once. The specimen sequenced was peripheral blood. Receptors originate from a man between 45 and 60 years old with active COVID-19.

This clone was seen more than once but under ten times. V and J are TRBV18 and TRBJ2-7; 7 bases line up with TRBD1. The CDR3 has 14 amino acids. Germline CDR1 is KGHSH and CDR2 is LQKENI. Trimming took 6 bases from V and 2 from J; bases not matched to a gene: 7. Here the CDR3 reads CASSPQGTAYEQYF. In DNA, the CDR3 is TGTGCCAGCTCGCCCCAGGGGACAGCCTACGAGCAGTACTTC.

This clone has only one observation. The chain employs TRBV3-1 (or the pseudogene TRBV3-2) and TRBJ1-2, with 7 positions matching TRBD1. V gave up 3 bases and J gave up 4 bases; unmatched junction bases: 5. Germline CDR1 and CDR2: LGHDT and YNNKEL (reference sequence). The CDR3 is 14 residues long. CDR3 protein: CASSHSTGTYGYTF. As DNA, the CDR3 is TGTGCCAGCAGCCACTCGACAGGGACCTATGGCTACACCTTC.

This clone was counted between two and nine times. V usage is TRBV6-1 and J usage is TRBJ1-6; the match to TRBD1 covers 7 bases. This CDR3 spans 14 amino acids. V lost 2 bases to trimming and J lost 7 bases; unmatched junction nucleotides: 2. Germline CDR1 reads MNHNS; CDR2 reads SASEGT. In nucleotides, the CDR3 is TGTGCCAGCAGTGAAAGACAGGGAAATTCACCCCTCCACTTT. Translated: CASSERQGNSPLHF.

The genes are TRBV19 and TRBJ1-1; 8 positions match TRBD1. V trimming: 4 bases; J trimming: 1 base; junction bases outside the gene matches: 8. The germline V gene has CDR1 LNHDA and CDR2 SQIVND (reference sequence). The CDR3 consists of 16 residues. The CDR3 DNA follows: TGTGCCAGTAGTACACCACTCGGGACAGGGAACACTGAAGCTTTCTTT. It specifies CASSTPLGTGNTEAFF.

This clone has just one count. V and J are TRBV16 and TRBJ2-3, with no clear D. In germline, CDR1 is KGHSY, CDR2 FQNENV. The V end was cut by 2 bases, the J end by 1 base, with 4 bases between. The CDR3 runs to 13 residues. The CDR3 nucleotides read TGTGCCAGCAGCCAACAGGGCACAGATACGCAGTATTTT. This translates into CASSQQGTDTQYF.

Note on this clone: An end of the junction does not agree with germline; a read error may underlie this. The chain combines TRBV9 with TRBJ1-1; 8 nucleotides line up with TRBD1. Looked up from germline, CDR1 is SGDLS and CDR2 is YYNGEE. The CDR3 has 13 residues. CDR3 sequence reads: CAGSVQGGTEAFF. The CDR3 DNA reads as TGTGCCGGCAGCGTACAGGGGGGCACTGAAGCTTTCTTT. Full variable domain (rest looked up from reference TRBV9 and TRBJ1-1): DSGVTQTPKHLITATGQRVTLRCSPRSGDLSVYWYQQSLDQGLQFLIQYYNGEERAKGNILERFSAQQFPDLHSELNLSSLELGDSALYFCAGSVQGGTEAFFGQGTRLTVV.

The chain is built from TRBV11-2 and TRBJ2-6; tentative D call: TRBD2 (6 bases). Trimming stripped 7 bases from V and 2 bases from J, with 18 bases between. Germline assignment: CDR1 SGHAT and CDR2 FQNNGV. The CDR3 consists of 17 residues. CDR3 nucleotide sequence: TGTGCCAGCACCCCCACCGGAGGGATAGCTGGGGCCAACGTCCTGACTTTC. It specifies CASTPTGGIAGANVLTF.

This CDR3 is CASSNPGQAYEQYF. The DNA for the CDR3 is TGTGCCAGCAGTAACCCGGGACAGGCCTACGAGCAGTACTTC. The J gene is TRBJ2-7, the V gene TRBV6-5; 8 nucleotides line up with TRBD1. CDR1 is MNHEY and CDR2 is SVGAGI in the germline V gene. V was pared by 5 bases and J by 2 bases, with 5 bases of the junction left unmatched. This CDR3 comprises 14 residues.